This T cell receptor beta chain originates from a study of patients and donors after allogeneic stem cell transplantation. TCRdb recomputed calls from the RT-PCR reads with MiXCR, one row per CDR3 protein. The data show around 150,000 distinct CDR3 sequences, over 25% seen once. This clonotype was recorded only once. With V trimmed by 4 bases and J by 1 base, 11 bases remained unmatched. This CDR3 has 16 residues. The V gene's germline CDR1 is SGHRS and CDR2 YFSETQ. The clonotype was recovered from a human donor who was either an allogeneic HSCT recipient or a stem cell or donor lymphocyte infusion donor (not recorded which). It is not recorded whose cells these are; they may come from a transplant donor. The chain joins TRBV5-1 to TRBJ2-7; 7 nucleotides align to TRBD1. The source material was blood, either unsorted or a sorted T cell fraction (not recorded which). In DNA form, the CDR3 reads TGCGCCAGCAGCCTACAGGGGCTGCCAGGATCCTACGAGCAGTACTTC. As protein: CASSLQGLPGSYEQYF.